The 25 T cell receptor beta chains in this list originate from one sample, sequenced in a study of blood T cell repertoires in COVID-19. The repertoire was sequenced with immunoSEQ multiplex PCR; TCRdb's copy has only in-frame clones and lacks some. Of about 120,000 clones listed, 85% to 90% were seen once; the top ten hold 3.5% to 4%. Material for sequencing was peripheral blood. The receptors here all came from a woman aged 60-70 years with COVID-19, enrolled during active disease.

The genes are TRBV6-6 and TRBJ2-3, with a tentative D call TRBD1 (6 bases). Germline CDR1 and CDR2: MNHNY and SVGAGI (reference sequence). The CDR3 extends over 17 amino acids. The germline V and J ends were trimmed by 5 bases and 4 bases, with 22 bases remaining between them. In DNA form, the CDR3 reads TGTGCCAGCAGTCCCCGACGAGGCCAGGGGATCGCAGATACGCAGTATTTT. Translation: CASSPRRGQGIADTQYF.

This chain uses TRBV18 with TRBJ1-5, with D perhaps matching TRBD1 (6 bases). The CDR3 has 14 amino acids. V was cut by 3 bases and J by 3 bases, with 9 bases left in between. The germline CDR1 and CDR2 sequences are KGHSH and LQKENI. Here the CDR3 reads CASSPRDTNQPQHF. The CDR3 coding sequence is TGTGCCAGCTCACCCCGGGACACCAATCAGCCCCAGCATTTT.

The V and J genes are TRBV2 and TRBJ1-5; D might be TRBD1 (6 bases). Deletions cut 5 bases from V and 3 bases from J, with 23 bases between. The CDR3 consists of 18 residues. Germline CDR1 SNHLY, CDR2 FYNNEI. As DNA, the CDR3 is TGTGCCAGCAGTCCCATTAGGGCCGGGACAATGGTCAATCAGCCCCAGCATTTT. It codes for CASSPIRAGTMVNQPQHF.

The genes are TRBV9 and TRBJ1-1, with D perhaps TRBD1 (6 bases). Germline V gene sequence: CDR1 SGDLS, CDR2 YYNGEE. The CDR3 spans 14 residues. The ends were cut back, 4 bases at V and 1 base at J, with 11 bases in the middle. For the CDR3, the DNA is TGTGCCAGCAGCCCCCGGGACAAGAACACTGAAGCTTTCTTT. This gives the protein CASSPRDKNTEAFF.

J is TRBJ2-7 and V is TRBV5-1; 11 nucleotides match TRBD2. CDR1 and CDR2 from the germline V gene are SGHRS and YFSETQ. The CDR3 is made up of 20 amino acids. V shed 7 bases, J shed 2 bases, and the junction held 23 bases outside the gene matches. The chain's CDR3 is CASPLAGGPKTIFLPYEQYF. The DNA of the CDR3 is TGCGCCAGCCCTCTAGCGGGGGGCCCAAAAACCATCTTTTTACCCTACGAGCAGTACTTC. Full variable domain (missing parts from reference TRBV5-1 and TRBJ2-7): KAGVTQTPRYLIKTRGQQVTLSCSPISGHRSVSWYQQTPGQGLQFLFEYFSETQRNKGNFPGRFSGRQFSNSRSEMNVSTLELGDSALYLCASPLAGGPKTIFLPYEQYFGPGTRLTVT.

The chain uses TRBV6-5 and TRBJ2-5, with D possibly TRBD1 on 6 matching bases. The CDR3 totals 15 residues. Germline CDR1 reads MNHEY; CDR2 reads SVGAGI. V shed 5 bases and J shed 4 bases, with 17 bases lying between them. The CDR3, as DNA: TGTGCCAGCAGTCGAATCACATGGGGGCCAGAGACCCAGTACTTC. Encoded protein: CASSRITWGPETQYF.

This clone was seen just once. The chain combines TRBV3-1 (or the pseudogene TRBV3-2) with TRBJ2-5, with 9 bases aligning to TRBD1. The CDR3 spans 15 residues. J was trimmed by 5 bases and V by 1 base; bases with no gene match: 5. Per germline, CDR1 LGHDT and CDR2 YNNKEL (reference sequence). The CDR3: CASSQGTGESETQYF. The CDR3 DNA sequence: TGTGCCAGCAGCCAAGGGACAGGGGAATCGGAGACCCAGTACTTC.

The rearrangement links TRBV19 to TRBJ1-3, with D possibly being TRBD1 (5 bases). This CDR3 is 17 amino acids long. Per the germline V gene, CDR1 is LNHDA and CDR2 is SQIVND (reference sequence). Trimming left V 5 bases short and J 1 base short, with 18 bases between. CDR3 coding DNA: TGTGCCAGTAGTCCTGACAGAGCCTACGCTTCTGGAAACACCATATATTTT. It encodes CASSPDRAYASGNTIYF.

The V gene is TRBV6-2 or TRBV6-3, the J gene TRBJ1-1, with 8 bases that match TRBD1. The CDR3 covers 18 residues. Germline CDR1 MNHEY, CDR2 SVGEGT. Losses at the gene ends were 4 bases for V and 3 bases for J; bases not matched to a gene: 16. The CDR3 reads CASSSPDRVWMVDTEAFF. The CDR3 nucleotides are TGTGCCAGCAGTTCCCCGGACAGGGTTTGGATGGTGGACACTGAAGCTTTCTTT.

J is TRBJ1-6 and V is TRBV7-2; 9 nucleotides align to TRBD1. In germline, CDR1 is SGHTA, CDR2 FQGNSA. V dropped 0 bases and J dropped 7; count of bases not matched to a gene: 4. CDR3 length: 16 residues. Here the CDR3 reads CASSLAYGTGNSPLHF. CDR3 nucleotides: TGTGCCAGCAGCTTAGCCTACGGGACAGGGAATTCACCCCTCCACTTT.

This CDR3 is CASRASLYTEAFF. The CDR3 DNA follows: TGTGCCAGCAGGGCCTCGTTGTACACTGAAGCTTTCTTT. The rearrangement joins TRBV12-3 or TRBV12-4 to TRBJ1-1; the D is unclear. This CDR3 spans 13 amino acids. The germline V and J ends were trimmed by 6 bases and 3 bases, with 11 bases remaining between them.

This clone was detected once. The chain carries TRBV5-1 and TRBJ1-1; D is possibly TRBD1 (5 bases). Trimming removed 0 bases at V and 3 bases at J, with 6 bases between. In germline, CDR1 is SGHRS, CDR2 YFSETQ. The CDR3 sequence is 13 residues long. CDR3 residues: CASSLEGHTEAFF. In nucleotides, the CDR3 is TGCGCCAGCAGCTTGGAGGGGCACACTGAAGCTTTCTTT.

This chain uses TRBV10-3 with TRBJ2-3; possible D gene TRBD2, 6 bases. The CDR3 length is 14 residues. The germline V gene encodes CDR1 ENHRY and CDR2 SYGVKD. The V gene lost 3 bases and the J gene lost 4 bases, with 11 bases spanning the gap. The DNA for the CDR3 is TGTGCCATCAGTGAAGCACTAGCTCCAGATACGCAGTATTTT. Its protein is CAISEALAPDTQYF.

The chain links TRBV4-2 to TRBJ1-5, with 7 bases fitting TRBD1. V trimming: 2 bases; J trimming: 2 bases; junction bases outside the gene matches: 3. Germline CDR1 is LGHNA and CDR2 is YNFKEQ. This CDR3 has 15 residues. CDR3 residues: CASSQPGQGNQPQHF. The DNA of the CDR3 is TGTGCCAGCAGCCAACCCGGACAGGGCAATCAGCCCCAGCATTTT.

The chain links TRBV19 to TRBJ1-1; D gene ambiguous. This CDR3 comprises 19 residues. Trimming cost V 3 bases and J 0 bases, with 23 bases left between them. CDR1 and CDR2 from the germline V gene are LNHDA and SQIVND (reference sequence). CDR3 residues: CASSMSLSILSPMNTEAFF. The DNA of the CDR3 is TGTGCCAGTAGTATGTCTCTTAGTATCCTCTCCCCCATGAACACTGAAGCTTTCTTT.

In the case of this clone: The same CDR3 is also encoded by other DNA sequences in this sample. J is TRBJ2-3 and V is TRBV3-1 (or the pseudogene TRBV3-2), with TRBD1 as a possible D gene (6 bases). This CDR3 has 18 amino acids. Germline V gene sequence: CDR1 LGHDT, CDR2 YNNKEL (reference sequence). V lost 3 bases to trimming and J lost 0 bases, with 19 bases between them. The CDR3 region has the DNA TGTGCCAGCAGCCAGACGAACAGGGTGGGATTTAGCACAGATACGCAGTATTTT. It codes for CASSQTNRVGFSTDTQYF.

This clone has just one count. This chain connects TRBV6-2 or TRBV6-3 to TRBJ2-2, with 7 bases matching TRBD1. The CDR3 is 16 residues long. V lost 5 bases to trimming and J lost 2 bases; unmatched junction nucleotides: 8. Germline V gene lookup returns CDR1 MNHEY and CDR2 SVGEGT. The CDR3 loop reads CASSSLRDRNTGELFF. The CDR3 bases are TGTGCCAGCAGTAGCCTGAGGGACAGAAACACCGGGGAGCTGTTTTTT.

The chain employs TRBV9 and TRBJ1-6; D not resolved. The CDR3 is made up of 15 amino acids. Germline CDR1 is SGDLS and CDR2 is YYNGEE. Trimming removed 4 bases at V and 14 bases at J, with 22 bases between. The CDR3 nucleotides are TGTGCCAGCAGCCACACCGGGTCATCAGGAGGTGCCCTCCACTTT. Translated, it gives CASSHTGSSGGALHF.

The genes are TRBV7-2 and TRBJ1-5; D not resolved. CDR3 size: 14 residues. CDR1 is SGHTA, CDR2 FQGNSA, per germline. V was cut by 5 bases and J by 5 bases, with 13 bases left in between. DNA of the CDR3: TGTGCCAGCAGCCGGACCGGCGGGGATCAGCCCCAGCATTTT. Protein: CASSRTGGDQPQHF. Using reference TRBV7-2 and TRBJ1-5 for the parts outside the CDR3, the full variable domain is GAGVSQSPSNKVTEKGKDVELRCDPISGHTALYWYRQSLGQGLEFLIYFQGNSAPDKSGLPSDRFSAERTGGSVSTLTIQRTQQEDSAVYLCASSRTGGDQPQHFGDGTRLSIL.

This clone was detected only a few times. The chain joins TRBV5-1 to TRBJ1-3; 8 positions agree with TRBD1. The J segment lost 1 base and the V segment lost 7 bases, leaving 7 bases of the junction unmatched. The CDR3 is 15 amino acids. Germline CDR1 is SGHRS and CDR2 is YFSETQ. The CDR3 spells CASGPDRASGNTIYF. CDR3 nucleotides: TGCGCCAGCGGTCCGGACAGGGCGTCTGGAAACACCATATATTTT.

The chain joins TRBV7-3 to TRBJ2-3, with D tentatively TRBD1 (5 bases). V was pared by 6 bases and J by 5 bases, with 18 bases between. Germline V gene data show CDR1 as SGHTA and CDR2 as FQGTGA. CDR3 length equals 15 residues. As DNA, the CDR3 is TGTGCCAGCAGTTATAGGGGCCCTTCGCGAGATACGCAGTATTTT. Its protein is CASSYRGPSRDTQYF.

This chain links TRBV6-4 with TRBJ1-2; TRBD1 agrees at 11 bases. There are 14 residues in the CDR3. J was trimmed by 4 bases and V by 6 bases; bases with no gene match: 4. Germline CDR1 MRHNA, CDR2 SNTAGT. CDR3 amino acids: CASRPGTGGYGYTF. DNA for the CDR3: TGTGCCAGCAGGCCCGGGACAGGGGGCTATGGCTACACCTTC.

This clone has only one observation. V gene TRBV29-1 combines with J gene TRBJ2-1; D uncertain. This CDR3 has 12 amino acids. Germline V gene sequence: CDR1 SQVTM, CDR2 ANQGSEA. The ends were cut back, 5 bases at V and 6 bases at J, with 11 bases in the middle. The CDR3 DNA follows: TGCAGCGTTTCTGACTTGAGCAATGAGCAGTTCTTC. Its translation: CSVSDLSNEQFF.

The V gene is TRBV11-2, the J gene TRBJ1-2, with D hard to call. With 4 bases removed from V and 4 bases from J, the gap between germline ends came to 13 bases. This CDR3 is 14 amino acids long. From germline, CDR1 is SGHAT and CDR2 FQNNGV. The CDR3: CASSSRGGLYGYTF. The CDR3 region has the DNA TGTGCCAGCAGCTCCCGGGGAGGCCTCTATGGCTACACCTTC.

V gene TRBV5-1 combines with J gene TRBJ2-2; D unresolved. Trimming left V 1 base short and J 0 bases short, with 7 bases between. The CDR3 sequence is 15 residues long. The V gene's germline CDR1 is SGHRS and CDR2 YFSETQ. The CDR3 is CASSLQAANTGELFF. CDR3 nucleotide sequence: TGCGCCAGCAGCTTGCAAGCCGCGAACACCGGGGAGCTGTTTTTT.